This entry describes one T cell receptor beta chain. Then a second PCR, running about 6 to 11 cycles, was carried out with a sample-barcoded 5' primer and a J-beta primer mix. Unique molecular identifiers of 12 random nucleotides labeled each cDNA. MiXCR, applied by TCRdb to the 5' RACE reads, yields one record per CDR3 protein. The table shows about 570,000 distinct CDR3 sequences, with 27% occurring only once. This record belongs to a study of blood T cells in healthy people across ages. V gave up 2 bases and J gave up 5 bases; unmatched junction bases: 10. The CDR3 is made up of 16 amino acids. Looked up from germline, CDR1 is SGHAT and CDR2 is FQNNGV.

The genes are TRBV11-2 and TRBJ2-3; TRBD2 matches 7 bases. The receptor comes from a woman in her seventies in good health. The source material was blood. The CDR3 nucleotides read TGTGCCAGCAGCTTACGGGCTAGCGGAAACTTAGATACGCAGTATTTT. It encodes CASSLRASGNLDTQYF. The entire variable domain, with the rest obtained from reference TRBV11-2 and TRBJ2-3, is as follows: EAGVAQSPRYKIIEKRQSVAFWCNPISGHATLYWYQQILGQGPKLLIQFQNNGVVDDSQLPKDRFSAERLKGVDSTLKIQPAKLEDSAVYLCASSLRASGNLDTQYFGPGTRLTVL.